This T cell receptor beta chain was sequenced during a study of somatic mutations in cytotoxic T cells in rheumatoid arthritis. Turning to the study itself: Blood samples of around 30 ml were drawn from patients (in EDTA) right after diagnosis and before any treatment.

The CDR3 consists of 13 residues. CDR1 and CDR2 (germline): MNHEY, SMNVEV (reference sequence). V dropped 5 bases and J dropped 1 base, with 8 bases sitting between them. General study findings and limits: Clonality measured in CD8+ T cells did not differ significantly between rheumatoid arthritis patients and age-matched healthy controls.

Isolation of CD4+ and CD8+ cells used positive magnetic bead selection, with purity checked by flow cytometry. Per the study methods: Matches were rare between published virus-specific TCRB sequences and patient CD8+ clones exceeding 1%. Sequencing was performed with immunoSEQ multiplex PCR; in TCRdb, only in-frame clones are kept and a portion is missing. V and J calls and clone size come straight from that table; D and trimming were deduced from the DNA. The table lists about 20,000 clones, roughly 82% of them singletons, with 8.9% in the top ten. In the case of this clone: Its antigen is currently unknown.

The TCR comes from an adult with rheumatoid arthritis. The chain combines TRBV27 with TRBJ1-1, with no clear D. The sequenced material came from CD8+ T cells sorted from blood. CDR3 amino acids: CASSVTGNTEAFF. CDR3 coding DNA: TGTGCCAGCAGTGTAACGGGGAACACTGAAGCTTTCTTT.